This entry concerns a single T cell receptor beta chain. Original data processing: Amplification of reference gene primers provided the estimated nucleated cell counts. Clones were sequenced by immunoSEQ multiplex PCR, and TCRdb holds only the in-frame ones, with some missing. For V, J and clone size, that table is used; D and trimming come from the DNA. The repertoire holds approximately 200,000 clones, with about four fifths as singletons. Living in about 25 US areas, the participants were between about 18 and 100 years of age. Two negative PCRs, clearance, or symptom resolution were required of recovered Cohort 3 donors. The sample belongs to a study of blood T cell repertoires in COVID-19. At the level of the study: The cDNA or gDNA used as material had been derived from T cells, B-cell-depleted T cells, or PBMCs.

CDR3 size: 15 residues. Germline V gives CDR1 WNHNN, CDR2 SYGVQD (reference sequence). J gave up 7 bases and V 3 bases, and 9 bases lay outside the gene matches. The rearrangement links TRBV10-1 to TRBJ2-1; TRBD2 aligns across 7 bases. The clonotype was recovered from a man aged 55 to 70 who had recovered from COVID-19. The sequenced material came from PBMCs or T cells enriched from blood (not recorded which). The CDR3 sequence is CASSEHGGMWNEQFF. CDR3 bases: TGCGCCAGCAGTGAACACGGGGGGATGTGGAATGAGCAGTTCTTC.